A single sample gave rise to the 4 T cell receptor beta chains below, sequenced in a study of Ad26.COV2.S vaccination and SARS-CoV-2 variants. Treatment denoted: some 20 received Ad26.COV2.S at low or high dose, single or two shots; 5 received placebo; per-sample allocation not given. Specimens were obtained on day 63 following the first vaccine or placebo injection. Sequencing was performed with immunoSEQ multiplex PCR; in TCRdb, only in-frame clones are kept and a portion is missing. The table lists about 680,000 clones, roughly 90% of them singletons. This specimen consisted of peripheral blood, obtained in a trial of Ad26.COV2.S vaccine versus placebo. These receptors came from a person aged 18-60 years who received the Ad26.COV2.S COVID-19 vaccine or a placebo.

This chain joins TRBV5-4 and TRBJ1-1; D remains ambiguous. The CDR3 has 13 residues. The V gene's germline CDR1 is SGHNT and CDR2 YYREEE (reference sequence). Trimming pared 0 bases from V and 8 bases from J, leaving 11 bases between. This chain's CDR3 is CASSLDGVAEAFF. The CDR3 DNA reads TGTGCCAGCAGCTTGGATGGCGTGGCGGAAGCTTTCTTT.

The chain combines TRBV30 with TRBJ1-1; no reliable D call. V lost 2 bases and J 7 bases, leaving 8 bases between the germline ends. This CDR3 spans 11 amino acids. Germline V gives CDR1 GTSNPN, CDR2 SVGIG (reference sequence). The CDR3: CAWSSGNEAFF. CDR3 in DNA: TGTGCCTGGAGTTCCGGGAATGAAGCTTTCTTT.

This chain links TRBV7-2 with TRBJ2-1; 7 positions match TRBD2. Germline-derived CDR1 and CDR2 are SGHTA and FQGNSA. The CDR3 totals 14 residues. With 4 bases clipped from V and 5 bases from J, the junction kept 5 bases outside the gene matches. The CDR3 loop is CASSSGGRDNEQFF. CDR3 bases: TGTGCCAGCAGCTCCGGGGGGAGGGACAATGAGCAGTTCTTC. The variable domain in full, completed from reference TRBV7-2 and TRBJ2-1, reads GAGVSQSPSNKVTEKGKDVELRCDPISGHTALYWYRQSLGQGLEFLIYFQGNSAPDKSGLPSDRFSAERTGGSVSTLTIQRTQQEDSAVYLCASSSGGRDNEQFFGPGTRLTVL.

V usage is TRBV6-5 and J usage is TRBJ1-6, with TRBD1 matching 9 bases. Trimming took 7 bases from V and 8 from J; bases not matched to a gene: 3. The CDR3 is 13 amino acids. CDR1 is MNHEY, CDR2 SVGAGI, per germline. The CDR3 nucleotides read TGTGCCAGCATGGACAGGGGAGATTCACCCCTCCACTTT. Its translation: CASMDRGDSPLHF.